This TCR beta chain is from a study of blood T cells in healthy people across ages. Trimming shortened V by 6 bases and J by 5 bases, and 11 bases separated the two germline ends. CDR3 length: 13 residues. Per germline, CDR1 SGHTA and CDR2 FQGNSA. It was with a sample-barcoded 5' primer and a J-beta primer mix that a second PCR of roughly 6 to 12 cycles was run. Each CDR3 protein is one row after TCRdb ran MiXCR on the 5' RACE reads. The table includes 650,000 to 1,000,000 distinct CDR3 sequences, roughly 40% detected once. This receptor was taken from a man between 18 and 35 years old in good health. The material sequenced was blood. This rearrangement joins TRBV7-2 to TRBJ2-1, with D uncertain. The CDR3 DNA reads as TGTGCCAGCAGTCCGGACGTGCACAATGAGCAGTTCTTC. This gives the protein CASSPDVHNEQFF.